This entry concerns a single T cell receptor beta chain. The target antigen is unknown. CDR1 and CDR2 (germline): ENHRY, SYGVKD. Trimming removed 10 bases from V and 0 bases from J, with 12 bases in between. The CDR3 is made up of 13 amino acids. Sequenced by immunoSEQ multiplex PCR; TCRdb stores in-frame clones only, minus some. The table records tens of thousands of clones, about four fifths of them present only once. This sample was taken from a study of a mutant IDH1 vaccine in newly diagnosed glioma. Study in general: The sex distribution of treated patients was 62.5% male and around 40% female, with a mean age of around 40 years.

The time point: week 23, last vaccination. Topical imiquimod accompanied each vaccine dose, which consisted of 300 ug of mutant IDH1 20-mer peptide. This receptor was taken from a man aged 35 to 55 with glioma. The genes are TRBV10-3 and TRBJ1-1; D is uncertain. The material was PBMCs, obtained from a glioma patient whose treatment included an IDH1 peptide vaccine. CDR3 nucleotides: TGTGCCACCGGGTTAGGGCTGAACACTGAAGCTTTCTTT. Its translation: CATGLGLNTEAFF.